The clone carrying this T cell receptor (beta chain) appeared a few times. Trimming removed 3 bases from V and 3 bases from J, with 8 bases in between. CDR1 and CDR2 (germline): KGHSH, LQKENI. The CDR3 totals 13 residues. Peripheral blood CD8+ and CD4+ T cells were profiled by TCR beta sequencing. Random hexamers were used to reverse transcribe the RNA input (roughly 0.5 to 1 ug). TCRdb processed the immunoSEQ multiplex PCR reads anew with MiXCR; each CDR3 protein has one entry. The profile shows 150,000 to 200,000 distinct CDR3 sequences, around 94% of them singletons. The sample belongs to a study of CD8 T cells in Susac syndrome. Looking at the study overall: When blood was collected, patients with Susac syndrome were therapy-naive, were taking corticosteroids, or were receiving intravenous immunoglobulin alone.

This sequence originates from a human donor with Susac syndrome. The chain links TRBV18 to TRBJ1-2; a weak D match, TRBD1 (5 bases). The sample was CD4+ T cells from PBMCs. CDR3 residues: CASSPGGDYGYTF. The CDR3 DNA follows: TGTGCCAGCTCACCCGGGGGTGACTATGGCTACACCTTC.